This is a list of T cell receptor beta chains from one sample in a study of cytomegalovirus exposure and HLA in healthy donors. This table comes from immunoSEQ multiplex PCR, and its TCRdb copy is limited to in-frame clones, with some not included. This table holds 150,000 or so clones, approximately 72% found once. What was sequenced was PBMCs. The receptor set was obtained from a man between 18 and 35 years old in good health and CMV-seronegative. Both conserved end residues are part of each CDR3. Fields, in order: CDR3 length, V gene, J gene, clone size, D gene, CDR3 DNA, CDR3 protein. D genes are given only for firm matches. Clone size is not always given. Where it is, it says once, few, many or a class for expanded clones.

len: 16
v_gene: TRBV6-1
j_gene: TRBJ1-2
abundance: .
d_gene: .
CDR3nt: TGTGCCAGCAGTGAAAGCGTCGGCAGCTTTAACTATGGCTACACCTTC
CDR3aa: CASSESVGSFNYGYTF

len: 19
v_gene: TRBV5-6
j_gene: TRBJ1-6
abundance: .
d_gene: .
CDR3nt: TGTGCCAGCAGCCCTTTTACGCTACAGGACGCCACCACTAATTCACCCCTCCACTTT
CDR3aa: CASSPFTLQDATTNSPLHF

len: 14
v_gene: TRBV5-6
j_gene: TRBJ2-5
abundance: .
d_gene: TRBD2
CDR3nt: TGTGCCAGCAGCTTGCAACTAGCGGGGTCCTTGGTGTACTTC
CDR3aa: CASSLQLAGSLVYF

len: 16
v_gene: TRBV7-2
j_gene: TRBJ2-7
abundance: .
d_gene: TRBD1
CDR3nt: TGTGCCAGCAGCTTACAAGAGGGACAGATATCCTACGAGCAGTACTTC
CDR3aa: CASSLQEGQISYEQYF

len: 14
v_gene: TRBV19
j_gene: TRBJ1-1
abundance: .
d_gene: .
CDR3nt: TGTGCCAGTAGTATAGATCTAGAGGACACTGAAGCTTTCTTT
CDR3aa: CASSIDLEDTEAFF

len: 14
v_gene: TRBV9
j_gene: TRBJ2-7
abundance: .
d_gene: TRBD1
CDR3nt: TGTGCCAGCAGCGTAGGGACAGGGGCCTACGAGCAGTACTTC
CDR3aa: CASSVGTGAYEQYF

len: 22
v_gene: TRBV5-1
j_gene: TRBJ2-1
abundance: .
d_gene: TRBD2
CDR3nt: TGCGCCAGCAGCTTGGGGTTTTGGGGTCTAGCGGGGGGTGGGAGCTCCTACAATGAGCAGTTCTTC
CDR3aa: CASSLGFWGLAGGGSSYNEQFF

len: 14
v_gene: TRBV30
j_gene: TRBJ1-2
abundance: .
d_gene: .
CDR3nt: TGTGCCTGGAGGAGCGGGGGATCGGTCTATGGCTACACCTTC
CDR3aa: CAWRSGGSVYGYTF

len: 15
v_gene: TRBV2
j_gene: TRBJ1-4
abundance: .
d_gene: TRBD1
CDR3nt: TGTGCCAGCAGTGAAGCCGGGACAGGGGCAGAAAAACTGTTTTTT
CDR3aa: CASSEAGTGAEKLFF

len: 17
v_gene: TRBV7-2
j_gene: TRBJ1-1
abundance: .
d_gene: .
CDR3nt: TGTGCCAGCATCACCTTGAGATTTGGGGCAGGGGACACTGAAGCTTTCTTT
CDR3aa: CASITLRFGAGDTEAFF

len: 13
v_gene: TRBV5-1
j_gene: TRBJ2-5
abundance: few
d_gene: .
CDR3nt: TGCGCCAGCAGCAAAACTAGCCTGGAGACCCAGTACTTC
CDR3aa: CASSKTSLETQYF

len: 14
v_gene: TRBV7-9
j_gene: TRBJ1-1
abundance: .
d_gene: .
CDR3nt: TGTGCCAGCAGCTTACCCTACCAGAACACTGAAGCTTTCTTT
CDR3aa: CASSLPYQNTEAFF

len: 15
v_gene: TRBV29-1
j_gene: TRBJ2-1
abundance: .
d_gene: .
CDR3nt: TGCAGCGGGAGCGAAGGACAGTTCTCCTACAATGAGCAGTTCTTC
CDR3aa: CSGSEGQFSYNEQFF

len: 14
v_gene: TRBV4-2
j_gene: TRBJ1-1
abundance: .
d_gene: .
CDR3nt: TGTGCCAGCAGCCAAGAGTCGGAAGGCAGGGTAGTTTTCTTT
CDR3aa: CASSQESEGRVVFF

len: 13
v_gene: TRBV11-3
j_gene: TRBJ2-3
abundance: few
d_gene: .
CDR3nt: TGTGCCAGCAGCGGGTTTCGCGGGGATACGCAGTATTTT
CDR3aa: CASSGFRGDTQYF

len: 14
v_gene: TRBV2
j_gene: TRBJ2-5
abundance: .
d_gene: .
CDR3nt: TGTGCCAGCAGTGAGCCAACAGGGACAGAGACCCAGTACTTC
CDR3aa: CASSEPTGTETQYF

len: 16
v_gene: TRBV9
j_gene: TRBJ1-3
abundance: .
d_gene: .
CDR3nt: TGTGCCAGCAGCGCGACCCAGACAGCCCCTGGAAACACCATATATTTT
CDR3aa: CASSATQTAPGNTIYF

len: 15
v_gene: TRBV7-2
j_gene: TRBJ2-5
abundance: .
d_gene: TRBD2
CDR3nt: TGTGCCAGCAGCTTAGTAGGGACTAGCGTGGAGACCCAGTACTTC
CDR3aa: CASSLVGTSVETQYF

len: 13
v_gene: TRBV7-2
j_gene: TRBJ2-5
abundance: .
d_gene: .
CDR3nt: TGTGCCACCTCCCCAGGGGTGGTAGAGACCCAGTACTTC
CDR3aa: CATSPGVVETQYF

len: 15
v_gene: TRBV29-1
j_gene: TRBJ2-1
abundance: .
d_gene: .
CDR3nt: TGCAGCGTTGTCGGGGGGCCTCTTTCCTACAATGAGCAGTTCTTC
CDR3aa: CSVVGGPLSYNEQFF

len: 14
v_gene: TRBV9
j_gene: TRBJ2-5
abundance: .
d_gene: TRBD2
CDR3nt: TGTGCCAGCAGCCCCTTAGCGGGGAAAGAGACCCAGTACTTC
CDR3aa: CASSPLAGKETQYF

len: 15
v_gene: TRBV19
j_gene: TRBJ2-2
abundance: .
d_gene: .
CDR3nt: TGTGCCAGTAGTATGGGCAGGGGGGTGACCGGGGAGCTGTTTTTT
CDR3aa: CASSMGRGVTGELFF

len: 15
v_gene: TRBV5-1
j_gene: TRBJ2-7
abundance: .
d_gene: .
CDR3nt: TGCGCCAGCAGCTTGAGGCCAGGGCCATCCTACGAGCAGTACTTC
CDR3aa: CASSLRPGPSYEQYF

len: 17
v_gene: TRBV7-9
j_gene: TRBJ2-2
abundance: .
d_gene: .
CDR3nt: TGTGCCAGCAGCTTACAGTCGCGGGGAGGTAGCACCGGGGAGCTGTTTTTT
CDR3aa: CASSLQSRGGSTGELFF

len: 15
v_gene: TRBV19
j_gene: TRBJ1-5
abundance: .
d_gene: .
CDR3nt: TGTGCCAGTAGTATGTCCAGGGGCGCCCATCAGCCCCAGCATTTT
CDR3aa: CASSMSRGAHQPQHF

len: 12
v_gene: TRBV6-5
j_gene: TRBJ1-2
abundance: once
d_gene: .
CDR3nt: TGTGCCAGCAGTTACGAGCCGAATGGCTACACCTTC
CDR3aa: CASSYEPNGYTF

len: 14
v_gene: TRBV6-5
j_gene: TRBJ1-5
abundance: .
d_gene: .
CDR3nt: TGTGCCAGCAGTTCCAACAGGGGCAATCAGCCCCAGCATTTT
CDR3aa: CASSSNRGNQPQHF

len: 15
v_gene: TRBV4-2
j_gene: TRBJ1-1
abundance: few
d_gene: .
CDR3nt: TGTGCCAGCAGCCAAGATCCCCCGTCGAACACTGAAGCTTTCTTT
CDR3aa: CASSQDPPSNTEAFF

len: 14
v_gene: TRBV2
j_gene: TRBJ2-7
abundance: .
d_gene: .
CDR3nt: TGTGCCAGCAGTGTTGGGCAGTTCTCCTACGAGCAGTACTTC
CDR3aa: CASSVGQFSYEQYF

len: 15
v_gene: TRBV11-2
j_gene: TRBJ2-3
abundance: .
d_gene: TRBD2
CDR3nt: TGTGCCAGCTCCGGGCTAGCGGGTTCCACAGATACGCAGTATTTT
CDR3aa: CASSGLAGSTDTQYF

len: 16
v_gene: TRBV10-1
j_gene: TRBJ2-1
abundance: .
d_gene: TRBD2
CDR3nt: TGCGCCAGCAGATGTAATCTCGGACTAGCATTAGGTGAGCAGTTCTTC
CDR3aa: CASRCNLGLALGEQFF

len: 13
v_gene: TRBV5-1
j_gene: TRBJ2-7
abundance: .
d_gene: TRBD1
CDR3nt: TGCGCCAGCAGCACGGGACAGAACTACGAGCAGTACTTC
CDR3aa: CASSTGQNYEQYF

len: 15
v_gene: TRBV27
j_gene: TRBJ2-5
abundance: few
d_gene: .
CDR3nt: TGTGCCAGCAGAACGACCCAGGGGCTGACAGAGACCCAGTACTTC
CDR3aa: CASRTTQGLTETQYF

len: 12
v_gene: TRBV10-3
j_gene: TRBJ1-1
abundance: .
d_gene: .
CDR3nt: TGTGCCATCAGTGAGGAGGGGGTTGAAGCTTTCTTT
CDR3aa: CAISEEGVEAFF

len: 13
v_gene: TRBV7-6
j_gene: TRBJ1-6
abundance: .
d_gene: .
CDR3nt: TGTGCCAGCAGCTTGAACAGGAATTCACCCCTCCACTTT
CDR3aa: CASSLNRNSPLHF

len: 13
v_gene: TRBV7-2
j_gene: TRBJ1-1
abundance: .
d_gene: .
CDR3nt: TGTGCCAGCAGCTTAGCCAGGGTAATGGGAGCTTTCTTT
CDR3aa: CASSLARVMGAFF

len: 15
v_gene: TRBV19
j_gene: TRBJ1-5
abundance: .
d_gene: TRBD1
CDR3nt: TGTGCCAGTACCGCCACAGGGGGCTACGATCAGCCCCAGCATTTT
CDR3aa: CASTATGGYDQPQHF

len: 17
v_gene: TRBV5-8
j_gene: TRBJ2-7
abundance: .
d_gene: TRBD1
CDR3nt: TGTGCCAGCGCACCAACCCCAGGACAGGGGTTGCCCTACGAGCAGTACTTC
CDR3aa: CASAPTPGQGLPYEQYF

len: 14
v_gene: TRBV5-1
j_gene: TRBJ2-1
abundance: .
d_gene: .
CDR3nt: TGCGCCAGCAGCTTGGTAAGCAGGGGCAATGAGCAGTTCTTC
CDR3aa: CASSLVSRGNEQFF

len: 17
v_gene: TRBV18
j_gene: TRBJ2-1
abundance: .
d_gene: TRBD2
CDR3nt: TGTGCCAGCTCACCACCACTAGCGGGGGGGTTCTACAATGAGCAGTTCTTC
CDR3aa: CASSPPLAGGFYNEQFF

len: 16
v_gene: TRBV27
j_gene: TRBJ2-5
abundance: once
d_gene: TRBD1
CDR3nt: TGTGCCAGCAGAGGGACAGGGGAGGGGAGCCAAGAGACCCAGTACTTC
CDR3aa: CASRGTGEGSQETQYF

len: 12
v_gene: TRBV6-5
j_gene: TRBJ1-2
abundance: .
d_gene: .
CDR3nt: TGTGCCAGCAGTACGCGGGGGGACGGCTACACCTTC
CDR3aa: CASSTRGDGYTF

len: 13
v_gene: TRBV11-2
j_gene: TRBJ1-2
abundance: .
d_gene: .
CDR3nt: TGTGCCAGCAGCTCCGGGGGAGGAGATGGCTACACCTTC
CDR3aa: CASSSGGGDGYTF

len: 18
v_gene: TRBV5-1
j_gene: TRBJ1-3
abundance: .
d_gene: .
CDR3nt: TGCGCCAGCAGGGATGGACGGTTTGGAGGGTTAGCTGGAAACACCATATATTTT
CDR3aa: CASRDGRFGGLAGNTIYF

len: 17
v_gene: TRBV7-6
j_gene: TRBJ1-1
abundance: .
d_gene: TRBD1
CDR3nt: TGTGCCAGCAGCTTAGTTAGACAGGGTGCGTGGAACACTGAAGCTTTCTTT
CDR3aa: CASSLVRQGAWNTEAFF

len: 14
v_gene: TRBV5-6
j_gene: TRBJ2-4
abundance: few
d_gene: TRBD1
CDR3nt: TGTGCCAGCAGCTCACCGGAGCAGGGGGACAGTCAGTACTTC
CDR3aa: CASSSPEQGDSQYF

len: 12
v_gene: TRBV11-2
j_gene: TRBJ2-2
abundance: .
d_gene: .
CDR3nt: TGTGCCAGCAGCTTCTTCGGCGGGGAGCTGTTTTTT
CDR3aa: CASSFFGGELFF

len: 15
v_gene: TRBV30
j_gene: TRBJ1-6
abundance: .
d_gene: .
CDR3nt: TGTGCCTGGAGTGTACTCGGAAACAGGGATTCACCCCTCCACTTT
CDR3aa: CAWSVLGNRDSPLHF

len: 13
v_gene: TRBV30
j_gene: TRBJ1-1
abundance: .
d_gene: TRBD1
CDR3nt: TGTGCCTGGGGCAACAGGGGGATCACTGAAGCTTTCTTT
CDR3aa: CAWGNRGITEAFF

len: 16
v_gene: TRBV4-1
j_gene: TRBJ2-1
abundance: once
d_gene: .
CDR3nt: TGCGCCAGCAGCCACCCCTGGGGGGGGCCTTACAATGAGCAGTTCTTC
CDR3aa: CASSHPWGGPYNEQFF

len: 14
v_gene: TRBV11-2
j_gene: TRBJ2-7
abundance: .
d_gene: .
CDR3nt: TGTGCCAGCAGCCGTCGACAGACATCCTACGAGCAGTACTTC
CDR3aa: CASSRRQTSYEQYF

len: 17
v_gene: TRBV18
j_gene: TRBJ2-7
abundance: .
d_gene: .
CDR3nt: TGTGCCAGCTCGCACGAGGTGGCAGAGATTACCTCCTACGAGCAGTACTTC
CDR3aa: CASSHEVAEITSYEQYF

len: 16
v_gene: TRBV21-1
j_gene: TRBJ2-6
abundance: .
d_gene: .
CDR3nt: TGTGCCAGCAGCCCTTTGAGGAGATCTGGGGCCAACGGCCTGACTTTC
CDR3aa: CASSPLRRSGANGLTF

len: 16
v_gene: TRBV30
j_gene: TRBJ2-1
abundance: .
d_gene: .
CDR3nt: TGTGCCTGGAGTGGTCTGAGGCCGTTAGATCACAATGAGCAGTTCTTC
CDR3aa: CAWSGLRPLDHNEQFF

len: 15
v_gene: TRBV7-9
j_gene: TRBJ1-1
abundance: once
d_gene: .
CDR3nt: TGTTCCAGCAGCTTAGTGCCAGGGGTTCGCACTGAAGCTTTCTTT
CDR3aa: CSSSLVPGVRTEAFF

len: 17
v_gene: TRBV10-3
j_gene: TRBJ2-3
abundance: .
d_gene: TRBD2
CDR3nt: TGTGCCATCAGTGCAGGAACTAGCGGGGGGAGCACAGATACGCAGTATTTT
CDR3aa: CAISAGTSGGSTDTQYF

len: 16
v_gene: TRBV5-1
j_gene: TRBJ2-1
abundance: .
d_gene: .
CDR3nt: TGCGCCAGCAGCTCGAGCCTTTTCCTCTCCTACAATGAGCAGTTCTTC
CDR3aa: CASSSSLFLSYNEQFF

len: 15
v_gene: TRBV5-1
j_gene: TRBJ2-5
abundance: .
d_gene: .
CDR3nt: TGCGCCAGCAGCTTGAATTCAGGAACCCAAGAGACCCAGTACTTC
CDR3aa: CASSLNSGTQETQYF